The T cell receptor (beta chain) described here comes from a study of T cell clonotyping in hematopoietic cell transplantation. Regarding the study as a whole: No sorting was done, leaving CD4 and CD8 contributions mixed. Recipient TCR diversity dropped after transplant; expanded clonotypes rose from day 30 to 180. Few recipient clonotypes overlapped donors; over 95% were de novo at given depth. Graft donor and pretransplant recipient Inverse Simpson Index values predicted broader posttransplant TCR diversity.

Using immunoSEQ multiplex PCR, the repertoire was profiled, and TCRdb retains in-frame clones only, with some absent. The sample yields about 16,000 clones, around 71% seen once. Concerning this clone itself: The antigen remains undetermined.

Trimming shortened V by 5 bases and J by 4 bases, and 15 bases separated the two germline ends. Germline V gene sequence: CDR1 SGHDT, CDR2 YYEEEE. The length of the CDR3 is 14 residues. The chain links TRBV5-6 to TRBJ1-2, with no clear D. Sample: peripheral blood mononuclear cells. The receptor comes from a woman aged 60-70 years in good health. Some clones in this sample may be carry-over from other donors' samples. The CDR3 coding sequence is TGTGCCAGCAGAAGGTCGCTCGGAGGCTATGGCTACACCTTC. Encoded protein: CASRRSLGGYGYTF.